The 32 T cell receptor beta chains reported below all come from one sample, sequenced in a study of regulatory T cells in long-lasting Graves disease. Time point here: newly diagnosed GD, antithyroid drugs for less than 3 months. PBMCs provided the RNA from which the TCR library was made. To make TCR beta libraries, researchers used iRepertoire HTBI primers and Arm-PCR of CDR3 regions. TCRdb recomputed calls from the multiplex PCR reads with MiXCR, one row per CDR3 protein. The sample includes more than 300,000 distinct CDR3 sequences, 15% to 20% of them seen just once. This sample also appeared in a second study, on T cells in Graves' hyperthyroidism and ophthalmopathy.

Source: peripheral blood mononuclear cells (PBMCs), taken at new diagnosis, from a patient treated with antithyroid drugs. The receptors were gathered from a woman aged 18-29 years with Graves disease.

This clonotype was seen ten or more times. The chain couples TRBV2 to TRBJ2-2; perhaps TRBD1 as D (5 bases). Trimming removed 2 bases at V and 4 bases at J, with 8 bases between. CDR1 is SNHLY, CDR2 FYNNEI, per germline. The CDR3 has 14 amino acids. DNA of the CDR3: TGTGCCAGCAGTGAAACCAGGGTCACCGGGGAGCTGTTTTTT. Translation: CASSETRVTGELFF.

This clonotype appeared a few times. This chain joins TRBV12-3 or TRBV12-4 and TRBJ1-6; the D is unclear. CDR3 length: 17 amino acids. V was shortened by 1 base and J by 7 bases, with 17 bases between the two germline ends. This chain's CDR3 is CASSLGWGGQANSPLHF. DNA for the CDR3: TGTGCCAGCAGTTTAGGGTGGGGAGGGCAGGCGAATTCACCCCTCCACTTT.

This clonotype has a handful of counts. The chain employs TRBV20-1 and TRBJ1-5; maybe TRBD1 (6 bases). V dropped 4 bases and J dropped 3 bases, with 16 bases sitting between them. CDR3 length: 15 residues. CDR1 is DFQATT, CDR2 SNEGSKA, per germline (reference sequence). The CDR3 spells CSATVPGADNQPQHF. The DNA of the CDR3 is TGCAGTGCTACCGTGCCGGGGGCGGACAATCAGCCCCAGCATTTT.

This clonotype was counted many times. The chain recombines TRBV4-2 with TRBJ2-2; the match to TRBD2 covers 10 bases. V was clipped by 1 base and J by 3 bases; unmatched bases: 2. CDR1 LGHNA and CDR2 YNFKEQ come from the germline V gene. The CDR3 is 16 residues long. The CDR3 DNA reads as TGTGCCAGCAGCCAAGTTAGCGGGGGGTACACCGGGGAGCTGTTTTTT. This gives the protein CASSQVSGGYTGELFF.

This clonotype occurred many times. The J gene is TRBJ1-5, the V gene TRBV28; no firm D call. Deletions cut 2 bases from V and 2 bases from J, with 19 bases between. The CDR3 contains 18 residues. CDR1 is MDHEN and CDR2 is SYDVKM in the germline V gene. CDR3 amino acids: CASSLLLDWDDGNQPQHF. CDR3 coding DNA: TGTGCCAGCAGTTTACTGCTCGACTGGGATGACGGCAATCAGCCCCAGCATTTT.

This clonotype was seen a few times. One end of the junction varies from germline; a read error may be responsible. The chain carries TRBV5-1 and TRBJ1-2; 10 bases match TRBD1. CDR3 length: 13 amino acids. The germline CDR1 and CDR2 sequences are SGHRS and YFSETQ. CDR3 nucleotides: TGCGCCAGCAGCTCCGGGACAGGGGATTTTTTGCCCTTC. Protein: CASSSGTGDFLPF.

Note on this clonotype: Being one base from a much bigger clone, this may be a read error. The J gene is TRBJ2-3, the V gene TRBV5-5; 13 bases align to TRBD2. CDR3 length: 16 residues. CDR1 is SGHKS and CDR2 is YYEKEE in the germline V gene (reference sequence). Losses at the gene ends were 4 bases for V and 2 bases for J; bases not matched to a gene: 4. Here the CDR3 reads CASSPGLAGFTDTQYF. In nucleotides, the CDR3 is TGTGCCAGCAGCCCGGGACTAGCGGGGTTCACAGATACGCAGTATTTT. The whole variable domain, remainder taken from reference TRBV5-5 and TRBJ2-3, is DAGVTQSPTHLIKTRGQQVTLRCSPISGHKSVSWYQQVLGQGPQFIFQYYEKEERGRGNFPDRFSARQFPNYSSELNVNALLLGDSALYLCASSPGLAGFTDTQYFGPGTRLTVL.

In its sample, this clonotype was seen many times. The V call is TRBV30, the J call TRBJ2-3; D is uncertain. Looked up from germline, CDR1 is GTSNPN and CDR2 is SVGIG (reference sequence). The ends were cut back, 3 bases at V and 8 bases at J, with 9 bases in the middle. The CDR3 is made up of 11 amino acids. The CDR3 loop reads CAWSVLGTQYF. As DNA, the CDR3 is TGTGCCTGGAGCGTTCTGGGTACGCAGTATTTT. The entire variable domain, with the rest obtained from reference TRBV30 and TRBJ2-3, is as follows: SQTIHQWPATLVQPVGSPLSLECTVEGTSNPNLYWYRQAAGRGLQLLFYSVGIGQISSEVPQNLSASRPQDRQFILSSKKLLLSDSGFYLCAWSVLGTQYFGPGTRLTVL.

This clonotype was found many times. This rearrangement joins TRBV6-1 to TRBJ1-5, with 7 nucleotides matching TRBD1. Germline values: CDR1 MNHNS, CDR2 SASEGT. J lost 3 bases, V lost 0 bases, and 2 bases had no gene match. CDR3 length: 15 amino acids. The CDR3 reads CASSEAGGINQPQHF. Here the CDR3 DNA reads TGTGCCAGCAGTGAAGCAGGGGGCATCAATCAGCCCCAGCATTTT.

In the case of this clonotype: A far larger clone is off by one base, so a read error is likely. The gene calls are TRBV11-2 and TRBJ2-3; D is possibly TRBD2 (5 bases). Germline assignment: CDR1 SGHAT and CDR2 FQNNGV. CDR3 length: 16 residues. CDR3: CASSAFGAVSTDTRYF. DNA of the CDR3: TGTGCCAGCAGCGCCTTTGGAGCGGTGAGCACAGATACGCGGTATTTT.

This clonotype was detected a few times. This chain joins TRBV4-1 and TRBJ2-7; D ambiguous. The V end was cut by 3 bases, the J end by 5 bases, with 11 bases between. The germline V gene has CDR1 MGHRA and CDR2 YSYEKL. The CDR3 runs to 13 residues. The CDR3 reads CASSQDEADEQYF. In DNA, the CDR3 is TGCGCCAGCAGCCAGGACGAGGCGGACGAGCAGTACTTC.

In this sample, this clonotype turned up many times. The chain has TRBV6-2 or TRBV6-3 and TRBJ2-1; D gene uncertain. V lost 2 bases, J lost 5 bases, and 7 bases lay in between. CDR1 MNHEY and CDR2 SVGEGT come from the germline V gene. This CDR3 is 13 amino acids long. DNA of the CDR3: TGTGCCAGCAGTTACGACGGAAACAATGAGCAGTTCTTC. Residues: CASSYDGNNEQFF.

This clonotype was seen at least ten times. The chain has TRBV7-9 and TRBJ2-1; D ambiguous. CDR1 and CDR2 (germline): SEHNR, FQNEAQ (reference sequence). This CDR3 is built from 12 residues. V was trimmed by 5 bases and J by 8 bases, leaving 10 bases between them. This chain's CDR3 is CASSPTVDEQFF. The CDR3 DNA reads as TGTGCCAGCAGCCCAACCGTGGATGAGCAGTTCTTC. Full variable domain (missing parts from reference TRBV7-9 and TRBJ2-1): DTGVSQNPRHKITKRGQNVTFRCDPISEHNRLYWYRQTLGQGPEFLTYFQNEAQLEKSRLLSDRFSAERPKGSFSTLEIQRTEQGDSAMYLCASSPTVDEQFFGPGTRLTVL.

The CDR3, as DNA: TGTGCCAGCAGCCGGGGGGACAGTAGCTCTGGAAACACCATATATTTT. Amino acids: CASSRGDSSSGNTIYF. The chain recombines TRBV5-8 with TRBJ1-3; 7 bases align to TRBD1. The CDR3 runs 16 residues. V shed 4 bases, J shed 0 bases, and the junction held 7 bases outside the gene matches. From germline, CDR1 is SGHTS and CDR2 YDEGEE.

The V and J genes are TRBV7-8 and TRBJ1-5; maybe TRBD1 (5 bases). The V and J ends lost 6 bases and 4 bases respectively, with 19 bases between them. The CDR3 consists of 16 residues. Germline loops: CDR1 SGHVS, CDR2 FQNEAQ. DNA of the CDR3: TGTGCCAGCAGTCTCCTGAGAGGATGGGGGAATCAGCCCCAGCATTTT. This sequence encodes CASSLLRGWGNQPQHF.

This clonotype appeared many times. The chain carries TRBV5-1 and TRBJ2-7; D tentatively reads TRBD1 or TRBD2 (5 bases each). The length of the CDR3 is 13 residues. V lost 4 bases to trimming and J lost 5 bases, with 13 bases between them. CDR1 and CDR2 from the germline V gene are SGHRS and YFSETQ. The CDR3 loop reads CASSAPGSNEQYF. The CDR3 nucleotides are TGCGCCAGCAGCGCCCCAGGGAGCAACGAGCAGTACTTC.

In its sample, this clonotype was seen a few times. CDR3 DNA: TGCGCCAGCAGCTGGGGGACAACCACCCAAGAGACCCAGTACTTC. Its translation: CASSWGTTTQETQYF. The chain joins TRBV5-1 to TRBJ2-5; D is possibly TRBD1 (6 bases). Per germline, CDR1 SGHRS and CDR2 YFSETQ. The germline V and J ends were trimmed by 3 bases and 1 base, with 13 bases remaining between them. This CDR3 has 15 residues.

There are many counts of this clonotype. V usage is TRBV5-1 and J usage is TRBJ2-2; 11 nucleotides line up with TRBD1. After removal of 0 bases from V and 5 bases from J, the junction contained 12 bases not matched to a gene. Per germline, CDR1 SGHRS and CDR2 YFSETQ. CDR3 length: 19 amino acids. CDR3 sequence (DNA): TGCGCCAGCAGCTTGGCCTCAGGACAGGGGGCGGCTAGGACCGGGGAGCTGTTTTTT. Its translation is CASSLASGQGAARTGELFF.

Concerning this clonotype: A much larger clone differs by one base, so this may be a read error. The chain carries TRBV12-3 or TRBV12-4 and TRBJ1-2, with 8 nucleotides matching TRBD1. The V segment lost 6 bases and the J segment 11 bases; nucleotides outside the gene matches: 8. This CDR3 contains 12 residues. In DNA form, the CDR3 reads TGTGCCAGCAGCGACAGGGGAGGGAGGTACACCTTC. Translating gives CASSDRGGRYTF.

J is TRBJ1-1 and V is TRBV28, with 11 positions matching TRBD1. The CDR3 runs 15 residues. J was trimmed by 4 bases and V by 2 bases; bases with no gene match: 3. In germline, CDR1 is MDHEN, CDR2 SYDVKM. The CDR3 spells CASSLGTGGITEAFF. The CDR3 DNA is TGTGCCAGCAGTTTAGGGACAGGGGGTATCACTGAAGCTTTCTTT.

This clonotype appeared a few times. V is TRBV15 and J is TRBJ1-6; D unclear. Looked up from germline, CDR1 is LNHNV and CDR2 is YYDKDF (reference sequence). CDR3 length: 15 amino acids. V gave up 0 bases and J gave up 6 bases, with 9 bases separating them. CDR3 sequence reads: CATSRDRPANSPLHF. In nucleotides, the CDR3 is TGTGCCACCAGCAGAGATCGGCCAGCTAATTCACCCCTCCACTTT.

V is TRBV3-1 and J is TRBJ1-2; TRBD1 matches 7 bases. CDR3 length: 13 residues. CDR1 LGHDT and CDR2 YNNKEL come from the germline V gene (reference sequence). V lost 4 bases to trimming and J lost 7 bases; unmatched junction nucleotides: 6. The CDR3 loop reads CASSRGGSGGYTF. The CDR3 DNA follows: TGTGCCAGCAGCCGAGGGGGCAGCGGTGGCTACACCTTC.

This clonotype was observed many times. The chain employs TRBV2 and TRBJ1-1; D uncertain. The V gene lost 2 bases and the J gene lost 6 bases, with 10 bases spanning the gap. Germline loops: CDR1 SNHLY, CDR2 FYNNEI. This CDR3 is built from 13 residues. The CDR3 DNA sequence: TGTGCCAGCAGTGAACTTACAATCTCTGAAGCTTTCTTT. This encodes CASSELTISEAFF.

This chain links TRBV9 with TRBJ2-1, with D unclear. CDR1 SGDLS and CDR2 YYNGEE come from the germline V gene. V dropped 3 bases and J dropped 9 bases, with 13 bases sitting between them. The CDR3 is made up of 13 amino acids. The CDR3 bases are TGTGCCAGCAGCGAGGCCTCTTTGGGTGAGCAGTTCTTC. It encodes CASSEASLGEQFF.

This clonotype was detected only a few times. The rearrangement links TRBV19 to TRBJ2-3, with 7 bases matching TRBD2. The CDR3 contains 14 residues. The ends lost 8 bases at V and 0 bases at J; junction bases unmatched: 5. Germline V CDR1 and CDR2: LNHDA, SQIVND (reference sequence). CDR3 coding DNA: TGTGCCAGTCAGCCTAGCGGTAGCACAGATACGCAGTATTTT. Its protein is CASQPSGSTDTQYF.

The table lists this clonotype with a few counts. The CDR3 bases are TGTGCCAGCAACTTGGACGGCACGATGAACACTGAAGCTTTCTTT. Translating it yields CASNLDGTMNTEAFF. The V gene is TRBV7-9, the J gene TRBJ1-1; D gene ambiguous. CDR3 length equals 15 residues. Trimming left V 7 bases short and J 0 bases short, with 15 bases between. Germline CDR1 and CDR2: SEHNR and FQNEAQ (reference sequence). Using reference TRBV7-9 and TRBJ1-1 for the parts outside the CDR3, the full variable domain is DTGVSQNPRHKITKRGQNVTFRCDPISEHNRLYWYRQTLGQGPEFLTYFQNEAQLEKSRLLSDRFSAERPKGSFSTLEIQRTEQGDSAMYLCASNLDGTMNTEAFFGQGTRLTVV.

In its sample, this clonotype was seen many times. The rearrangement uses TRBV27 and TRBJ1-1; D perhaps matches TRBD1 (6 bases). Trimming removed 6 bases at V and 1 base at J, with 9 bases between. The CDR3 totals 13 residues. Germline V gene lookup returns CDR1 MNHEY and CDR2 SMNVEV (reference sequence). CDR3 in DNA: TGTGCCAGCAGGAACAGGGAGAACACTGAAGCTTTCTTT. This codes for CASRNRENTEAFF.

Regarding this clonotype: A much larger clone differs by one base, so this may be a read error. V gene TRBV3-1 combines with J gene TRBJ2-4; perhaps TRBD2 as D (6 bases). Germline V gene sequence: CDR1 LGHDT, CDR2 YNNKEL (reference sequence). This CDR3 has 14 amino acids. The CDR3 protein is CGSSQEGRTNIQYF. The DNA for the CDR3 is TGTGGCAGCAGCCAAGAAGGGAGGACGAACATTCAGTACTTC.

This chain uses TRBV5-1 with TRBJ2-2, with D possibly matching TRBD1 (6 bases). Germline loops: CDR1 SGHRS, CDR2 YFSETQ. Deletions cut 8 bases from V and 3 bases from J, with 17 bases between. The CDR3 runs 15 residues. CDR3 nucleotides: TGCGCCAGTGTAGCCGGGACACTCCACACCGGGGAGCTGTTTTTT. Translation: CASVAGTLHTGELFF.

This clonotype was counted between two and nine times. The chain is built from TRBV7-3 and TRBJ1-1; 9 bases are a match to TRBD1. Germline CDR1 SGHTA, CDR2 FQGTGA. The V segment lost 4 bases and the J segment 5 bases; nucleotides outside the gene matches: 17. CDR3 size: 18 residues. The chain's CDR3 is CASSSQPLSDRGGTEAFF. CDR3 in DNA: TGTGCCAGCAGCTCCCAACCGCTGTCGGACAGGGGAGGGACTGAAGCTTTCTTT.

This clonotype appeared many times. The chain joins TRBV20-1 to TRBJ1-5; TRBD1 might be the D (6 bases). Trimming cost V 3 bases and J 0 bases, with 12 bases left between them. Germline CDR1 reads DFQATT; CDR2 reads SNEGSKA (reference sequence). The CDR3 covers 15 residues. Here the CDR3 DNA reads TGCAGTGCTAGTAAAAGGGGGGGTAGCAATCAGCCCCAGCATTTT. Protein product: CSASKRGGSNQPQHF.

This clonotype was recorded a few times. Since a much larger clone is just one base distant, this may be a read error. CDR3 residues: CASSVAGNRREPRHF. CDR3 sequence (DNA): TGTGCCAGCAGCGTAGCTGGAAATAGGCGGGAGCCCCGGCATTTT. This chain uses TRBV9 with TRBJ1-5; D is ambiguous. The length of the CDR3 is 15 residues. From germline, CDR1 is SGDLS and CDR2 YYNGEE. Using reference TRBV9 and TRBJ1-5 for the parts outside the CDR3, the full variable domain is DSGVTQTPKHLITATGQRVTLRCSPRSGDLSVYWYQQSLDQGLQFLIQYYNGEERAKGNILERFSAQQFPDLHSELNLSSLELGDSALYFCASSVAGNRREPRHFGDGTRLSIL.